The 12 T cell receptor beta chains below come from one sample, sequenced in a study of shared clonotypes between healthy human individuals. Positively selected for CCR7, the CD45RO-negative cells used as naive CD8 cells excluded terminally differentiated effector memory CD45RA+ cells. The table came from immunoSEQ multiplex PCR; TCRdb's copy has only in-frame clones and leaves some out. The data hold roughly 570,000 clones, with roughly 98% observed a single time. Sequences were obtained from naive CD8+ T cells sorted from blood. The receptors originated from a man aged 25-45 years in good health.

Only one count was recorded for this clone. Written as DNA, the CDR3 is TGTGCCAGCAGTCGAGCGGGGGGCACCATATATTTT. Protein product: CASSRAGGTIYF. This chain links TRBV7-9 with TRBJ1-3; TRBD1 might be the D (5 bases). Deletions cut 6 bases from V and 9 bases from J, with 12 bases between. CDR3 length: 12 residues. Germline V gene data show CDR1 as SEHNR and CDR2 as FQNEAQ (reference sequence).

The chain joins TRBV11-1 to TRBJ2-6; D ambiguous. The CDR3 length is 16 residues. V was pared by 5 bases and J by 0 bases, with 11 bases between. Germline V gene lookup returns CDR1 SGHAT and CDR2 FQDESV (reference sequence). CDR3 amino acids: CASSPSDGSGANVLTF. For the CDR3, the DNA is TGTGCCAGCAGCCCCTCGGACGGCTCTGGGGCCAACGTCCTGACTTTC.

V is TRBV11-2 and J is TRBJ1-2; 8 bases map to TRBD1. The CDR3 is 15 amino acids. CDR1 is SGHAT and CDR2 is FQNNGV in the germline V gene. V was pared by 5 bases and J by 0 bases, with 5 bases of the junction left unmatched. CDR3 protein: CASSPGQVTNYGYTF. CDR3 DNA: TGTGCCAGCAGCCCGGGACAGGTTACTAACTATGGCTACACCTTC.

The chain joins TRBV7-9 to TRBJ1-4, with D possibly being TRBD1 (5 bases). Germline V gene lookup returns CDR1 SEHNR and CDR2 FQNEAQ (reference sequence). V was shortened by 6 bases and J by 7 bases, with 15 bases between the two germline ends. The CDR3 totals 14 residues. In nucleotides, the CDR3 is TGTGCCAGCAGACCCCAGGGTGAGGTTGAAAAACTGTTTTTT. Protein sequence: CASRPQGEVEKLFF.

This sequence joins TRBV29-1 and TRBJ1-2, with 8 bases matching TRBD1. The CDR3 runs to 14 residues. Germline CDR1 is SQVTM and CDR2 is ANQGSEA. The V gene end was trimmed by 3 bases and the J gene end by 8 bases; junction bases not matched to a gene: 11. The CDR3 nucleotides are TGCAGCGTTGATCTAGGACAGGGTATAAGGGGCTACACCTTC. It yields the protein CSVDLGQGIRGYTF.

This chain uses TRBV6-1 with TRBJ2-7; the D call may be TRBD1 or TRBD2 (5 bases each). V lost 9 bases and J 9 bases, leaving 21 bases between the germline ends. Germline V gene lookup returns CDR1 MNHNS and CDR2 SASEGT. CDR3 length: 13 amino acids. The CDR3 loop is CASLQTGASGQYF. The CDR3, as DNA: TGTGCCAGTCTACAGACCGGGGCATCCGGGCAGTACTTC.

V usage is TRBV28 and J usage is TRBJ2-7; 10 nucleotides agree with TRBD2. The CDR3 is made up of 17 amino acids. CDR1 and CDR2 from the germline V gene are MDHEN and SYDVKM. The junction had 8 bases not matched to a gene; V was cut back by 2 bases and J by 1 base. Here the CDR3 reads CASSLGLAGAFSYEQYF. The CDR3 coding sequence is TGTGCCAGCAGTTTAGGGCTAGCGGGGGCCTTTTCCTACGAGCAGTACTTC.

This chain uses TRBV4-1 with TRBJ1-5, with D possibly matching TRBD1 (6 bases). V lost 1 base and J lost 8, with 12 bases in between. This CDR3 has 14 residues. The germline CDR1 and CDR2 sequences are MGHRA and YSYEKL. The CDR3 DNA sequence: TGCGCCAGCAGCCAAGGGGCAGGGGTCAAGCCCCAGCATTTT. It yields the protein CASSQGAGVKPQHF.

V usage is TRBV29-1 and J usage is TRBJ2-7, with 8 bases matching TRBD1. The CDR3 covers 14 residues. Germline V lookup: CDR1 SQVTM, CDR2 ANQGSEA. V gave up 1 base and J gave up 6 bases; unmatched junction bases: 8. DNA for the CDR3: TGCAGCGTTGAAGGTCCCGGGACAGGTGTCGAGCAGTACTTC. Its protein product is CSVEGPGTGVEQYF.

The chain is built from TRBV28 and TRBJ2-7; 9 bases are shared with TRBD2. V was clipped by 6 bases and J by 4 bases; unmatched bases: 13. Germline CDR1 is MDHEN and CDR2 is SYDVKM. The CDR3 runs 16 residues. The CDR3 loop reads CASSLRASSGIYEQYF. The CDR3 coding sequence is TGTGCCAGCAGCCTGAGGGCGTCTAGCGGGATTTACGAGCAGTACTTC. Together with reference TRBV28 and TRBJ2-7, the CDR3 gives the full variable domain: DVKVTQSSRYLVKRTGEKVFLECVQDMDHENMFWYRQDPGLGLRLIYFSYDVKMKEKGDIPEGYSVSREKKERFSLILESASTNQTSMYLCASSLRASSGIYEQYFGPGTRLTVT.

The chain is built from TRBV7-9 and TRBJ2-7; D tentatively reads TRBD1 or TRBD2 (5 bases each). The CDR3 length is 14 residues. V gave up 6 bases and J gave up 0 bases, with 12 bases separating them. Germline V CDR1 and CDR2: SEHNR, FQNEAQ (reference sequence). The CDR3 sequence is CASRPWGSSYEQYF. The CDR3 bases are TGTGCCAGCAGACCTTGGGGGAGCTCCTACGAGCAGTACTTC.

The chain recombines TRBV5-5 with TRBJ2-7, with 7 nucleotides matching TRBD2. Per the germline V gene, CDR1 is SGHKS and CDR2 is YYEKEE (reference sequence). V trimming: 2 bases; J trimming: 7 bases; junction bases outside the gene matches: 15. This CDR3 has 16 amino acids. CDR3 protein: CASSFRPGGTTGEQYF. CDR3 nucleotide sequence: TGTGCCAGCAGCTTTCGGCCCGGGGGGACCACTGGGGAGCAGTACTTC.